This entry is about one TCR beta chain. No antigen is known for it. Only CD45RO-negative cells positively selected for CCR7 counted as naive CD8 cells, so terminally differentiated effector memory CD45RA+ cells were excluded. At deep level, the assay was performed. The assay was immunoSEQ multiplex PCR, and TCRdb's table has in-frame clones only and misses some. The sample shows some 2.1 million clones, about 95% of them seen only once. This entry belongs to a study of shared clonotypes between healthy human individuals. As for the study in general: For every donor, three CD4 naive, three CD4 memory, two CD8 naive and one CD8 memory plates were used.

Germline V gives CDR1 LNHDA, CDR2 SQIVND (reference sequence). V dropped 1 base and J dropped 6 bases, with 10 bases sitting between them. This CDR3 is 15 amino acids long. The study's findings and limits: When naive CD4 clonotypes were compared across a few donors, 5% to 5.5% were shared.

Sequences were obtained from naive CD8+ T cells sorted from blood. This chain links TRBV19 with TRBJ1-6, with no clear D. This receptor was taken from a man younger than 30 in good health. The CDR3 DNA follows: TGTGCCAGTAGTATAGTGCCGCTGTCTAATTCACCCCTCCACTTT. The encoded protein is CASSIVPLSNSPLHF.